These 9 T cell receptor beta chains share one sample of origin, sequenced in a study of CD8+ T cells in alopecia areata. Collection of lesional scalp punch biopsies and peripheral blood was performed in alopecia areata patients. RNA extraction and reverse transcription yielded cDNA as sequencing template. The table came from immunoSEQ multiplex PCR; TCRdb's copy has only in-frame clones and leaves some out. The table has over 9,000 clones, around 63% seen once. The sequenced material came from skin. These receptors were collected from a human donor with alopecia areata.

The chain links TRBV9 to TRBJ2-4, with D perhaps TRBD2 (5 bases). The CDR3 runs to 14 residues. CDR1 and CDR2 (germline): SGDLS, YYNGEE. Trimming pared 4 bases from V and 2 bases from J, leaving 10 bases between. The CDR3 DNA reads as TGTGCCAGCAGCCCCCCGGGGTCCAAAAACATTCAGTACTTC. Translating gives CASSPPGSKNIQYF. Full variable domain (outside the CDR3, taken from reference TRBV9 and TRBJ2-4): DSGVTQTPKHLITATGQRVTLRCSPRSGDLSVYWYQQSLDQGLQFLIQYYNGEERAKGNILERFSAQQFPDLHSELNLSSLELGDSALYFCASSPPGSKNIQYFGAGTRLSVL.

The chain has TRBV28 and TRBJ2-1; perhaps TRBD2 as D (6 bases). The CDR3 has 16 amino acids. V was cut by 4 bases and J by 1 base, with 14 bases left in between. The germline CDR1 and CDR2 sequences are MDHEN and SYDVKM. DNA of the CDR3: TGTGCCAGCAGTTCAGACTTAGCGGAGTCCTACAATGAGCAGTTCTTC. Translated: CASSSDLAESYNEQFF. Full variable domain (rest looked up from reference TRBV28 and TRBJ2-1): DVKVTQSSRYLVKRTGEKVFLECVQDMDHENMFWYRQDPGLGLRLIYFSYDVKMKEKGDIPEGYSVSREKKERFSLILESASTNQTSMYLCASSSDLAESYNEQFFGPGTRLTVL.

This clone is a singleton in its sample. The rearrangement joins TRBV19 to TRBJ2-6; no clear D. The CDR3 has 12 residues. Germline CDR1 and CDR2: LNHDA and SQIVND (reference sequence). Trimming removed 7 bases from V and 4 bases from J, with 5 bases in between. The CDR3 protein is CASTHGANVLTF. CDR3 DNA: TGTGCCAGTACTCACGGGGCCAACGTCCTGACTTTC.

The DNA of the CDR3 is TGCGCCAGCAGCCCAGGGGACCTTCGGGAAGAGACCCAGTACTTC. Amino acid sequence: CASSPGDLREETQYF. The chain carries TRBV5-1 and TRBJ2-5; possible D gene TRBD1, 6 bases. Trimming stripped 4 bases from V and 3 bases from J, with 16 bases between. The germline gives CDR1 SGHRS, CDR2 YFSETQ. The CDR3 contains 15 residues.

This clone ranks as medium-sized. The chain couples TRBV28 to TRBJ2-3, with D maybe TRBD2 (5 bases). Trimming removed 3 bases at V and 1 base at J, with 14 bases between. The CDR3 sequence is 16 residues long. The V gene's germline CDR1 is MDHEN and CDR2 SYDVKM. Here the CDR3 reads CASSFPSRERTDTQYF. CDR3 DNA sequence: TGTGCCAGCAGTTTCCCTTCCCGGGAACGCACAGATACGCAGTATTTT.

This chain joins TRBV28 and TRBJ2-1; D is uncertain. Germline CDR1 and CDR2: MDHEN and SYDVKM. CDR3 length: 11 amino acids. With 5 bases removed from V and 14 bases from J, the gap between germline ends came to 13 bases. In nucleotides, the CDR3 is TGTGCCAGCAGTCCGGGTCCCCGTAAGTTCTTC. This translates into CASSPGPRKFF.

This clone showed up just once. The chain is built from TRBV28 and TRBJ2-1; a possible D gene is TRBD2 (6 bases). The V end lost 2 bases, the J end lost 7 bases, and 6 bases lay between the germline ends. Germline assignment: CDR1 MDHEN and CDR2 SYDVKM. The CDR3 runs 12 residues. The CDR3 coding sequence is TGTGCCAGCAGTTTAGGGGGGAATGAGCAGTTCTTC. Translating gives CASSLGGNEQFF.

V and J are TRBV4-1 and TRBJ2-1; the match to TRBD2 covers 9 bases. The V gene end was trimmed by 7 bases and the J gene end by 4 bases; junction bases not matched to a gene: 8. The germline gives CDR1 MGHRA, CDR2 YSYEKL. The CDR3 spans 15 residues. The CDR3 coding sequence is TGCGCCAGCAAAGCACCCCTAGCGGGGTACAATGAGCAGTTCTTC. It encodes CASKAPLAGYNEQFF.

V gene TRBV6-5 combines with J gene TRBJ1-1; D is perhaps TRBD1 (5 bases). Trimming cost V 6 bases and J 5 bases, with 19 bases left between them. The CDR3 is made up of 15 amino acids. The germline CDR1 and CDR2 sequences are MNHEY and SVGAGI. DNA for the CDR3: TGTGCCAGCAGCGCTCCCGGGGTGGGGGTAACTGAAGCTTTCTTT. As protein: CASSAPGVGVTEAFF.